This TCR beta chain comes out of a study of blood T cell repertoires in COVID-19 (dated by TCRdb to 2019 to 2021). In the study overall: Samples from collaborators originated in the United States, Italy and Spain and spanned both the acute and convalescent phases of COVID-19. The prospective study material was composed of cDNA or gDNA derived from T cells, B-cell-depleted T cells, or PBMCs. The dataset comprised deeply sampled blood TCRbeta repertoires from subjects exposed to, actively infected with, or recovered from COVID-19. A freely available public database, intended as a resource for researchers studying the immune response to SARS-CoV-2, is where the repertoires were released. The samples were drawn from two sources: the first 160 participants of the ongoing ImmuneRACE study, and 950 to 1,500 subjects contributed by 6 global collaborators. The sample metadata nearly always contained a de-identified subject ID, COVID-19 status, age in years and sex. HLA class I and class II types, where available, came from metadata supplied by the sample provider rather than from assay-based typing.

From the germline V gene, CDR1 is SGHTA and CDR2 is FQGNSA. Including the terminal cysteine and phenylalanine, the CDR3 comprises 16 residues. The CDR3 DNA has 48 bases and is translated from base 1. Trimming removed 4 bases from V and 4 bases from J; the gene matches leave 4 bases unexplained. As regards this clone: The antigen it binds to is not known. No base quality values were provided; no much bigger clone lies one nucleotide off.

The full study reports these points: The quantity of clinical and demographic metadata differed by source and by participant and was supplied without curation.

TCRbeta CDR3 regions were amplified from genomic DNA using the immunoSEQ Assay, a bias-controlled multiplex PCR. Per the authors' processing: The number of nucleated cells in each sample was estimated from the amplification of reference gene primers within the assay. To quantify the absolute abundance of each unique TCRbeta CDR3 rearrangement, sequence reads were collapsed and filtered. For each sample, productive Simpson clonality was calculated as the square root of Simpson's diversity index over productive rearrangements. Drawn from immuneACCESS, this table holds only the in-frame rearrangements with V and J called that TCRdb kept. Clones are partly lost; checked studies trace under half to an unresolved V gene and leave the rest unexplained. V, J and clone size reflect that table, while D and trimming were determined from the DNA. Here the sample has about 350,000 clones; roughly 87% occur a single time. The ten largest make up over 0.8% of the sample.

Enrolling through a virtual design, the prospective study's participants ranged in age from roughly 18 to 95 years and lived across roughly 24 United States geographic areas. In the prospective study, participants were assigned to cohorts based on the clinical history participants reported in a screening survey and a study questionnaire. ImmuneRACE Cohort 3 recovered participants were defined by two consecutive negative NP/OP PCR tests, healthcare professional clearance, or symptom resolution. In the prospective study, mobile phlebotomists collected whole blood, serum and a nasopharyngeal or oropharyngeal swab from each participant. Prospective study participants could optionally give additional blood draws and questionnaires over an approximately 2-month period. Before DNA extraction, prospective study blood samples were shipped either frozen or at room temperature.

The TCR originated in a woman aged 25-40 years who had recovered from COVID-19. Rearrangement joined TRBV7-2 to TRBJ2-5; 15 bases in between match TRBD2. The sample comprised PBMCs or T cells enriched from blood (not recorded which). CDR3 loop: CASSWTSGGAGETQYF. The nucleotides are TGTGCCAGCAGCTGGACTAGCGGGGGGGCGGGAGAGACCCAGTACTTC.